This T cell receptor beta chain was obtained from a study of T cells in Graves' hyperthyroidism and ophthalmopathy. Study-wide background: Peripheral blood was collected at initial diagnosis, before any treatment. Study outcomes and limitations: Most thyroid clonotypes expanded above 0.001 appeared in blood too. In simple terms, a model built on 13 V-J features told ophthalmopathy apart from stable hyperthyroidism.

TCR beta CDR3 region amplification was performed from RNA transcripts. Primed by the HTBI set, a first-round RT-PCR was run on the TCR CDR3. TCRdb recomputed calls from the multiplex PCR reads with MiXCR, one row per CDR3 protein. The top ten hold just under 25% of the sample, which has 380,000 or so distinct CDR3 sequences, approximately 15% seen once. Points on this clonotype: The antigen remains unidentified.

Germline V lookup: CDR1 DFQATT, CDR2 SNEGSKA (reference sequence). The CDR3 runs to 14 residues. V lost 1 base to trimming and J lost 8 bases; unmatched junction nucleotides: 7. Patients having uncontrolled infection, another autoimmune disease, pregnancy or lactation were not included. The receptor was derived from a woman aged 25-40 years with Graves' hyperthyroidism. The chain combines TRBV20-1 with TRBJ1-1; 10 nucleotides match TRBD1. The sequenced sample consisted of blood. CDR3 nucleotide sequence: TGCAGTGCTAGAGGGAGCGGGACAGGGGTCGAAGCTTTCTTT. This translates into CSARGSGTGVEAFF.